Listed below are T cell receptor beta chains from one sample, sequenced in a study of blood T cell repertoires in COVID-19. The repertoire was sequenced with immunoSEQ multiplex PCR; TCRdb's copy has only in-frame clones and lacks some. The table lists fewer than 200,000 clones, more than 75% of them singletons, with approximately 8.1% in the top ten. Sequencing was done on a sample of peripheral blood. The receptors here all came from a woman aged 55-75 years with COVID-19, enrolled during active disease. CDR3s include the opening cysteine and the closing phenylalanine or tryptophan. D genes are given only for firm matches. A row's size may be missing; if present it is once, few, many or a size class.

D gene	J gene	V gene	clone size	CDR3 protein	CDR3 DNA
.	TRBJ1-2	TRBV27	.	CASSFGKNYGYTF	TGTGCCAGCAGCTTCGGGAAAAACTATGGCTACACCTTC
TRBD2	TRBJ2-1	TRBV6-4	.	CASSAGWGGNVNEQFF	TGTGCCAGCAGCGCCGGTTGGGGGGGGAACGTCAATGAGCAGTTCTTC
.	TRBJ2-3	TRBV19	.	CATFPRDTQYF	TGTGCCACCTTCCCTCGGGATACGCAGTATTTT
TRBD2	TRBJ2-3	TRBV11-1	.	CASSKRTSGSIDTQYF	TGTGCCAGCAGCAAACGGACTAGCGGGAGTATAGATACGCAGTATTTT
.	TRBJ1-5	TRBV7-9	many	CASSPWAPGVSNQPQHF	TGTGCCAGCAGCCCCTGGGCTCCGGGGGTAAGCAATCAGCCCCAGCATTTT
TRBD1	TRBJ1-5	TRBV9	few	CASSESPTGSQPQHF	TGTGCCAGCAGCGAGTCCCCGACAGGGAGCCAGCCCCAGCATTTT
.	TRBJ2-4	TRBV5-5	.	CASSRTGVQNIQYF	TGTGCCAGCAGCCGCACGGGGGTACAAAACATTCAGTACTTC
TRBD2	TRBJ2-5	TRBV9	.	CASCGLAGVGETQYF	TGTGCCAGCTGCGGACTAGCGGGAGTTGGGGAGACCCAGTACTTC
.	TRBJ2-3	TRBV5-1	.	CASSLVIPTDTQYF	TGCGCCAGCAGCTTGGTTATCCCCACAGATACGCAGTATTTT
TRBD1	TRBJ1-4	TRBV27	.	CASRPTGENEKLFF	TGTGCCAGCAGGCCGACAGGGGAGAATGAAAAACTGTTTTTT
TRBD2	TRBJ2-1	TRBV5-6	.	CASSPEGSGGYYNEQFF	TGTGCCAGCAGCCCGGAGGGTAGCGGGGGTTACTACAATGAGCAGTTCTTC
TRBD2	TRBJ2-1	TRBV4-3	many	CASSQEFQRELYNEQFF	TGCGCCAGCAGCCAAGAGTTCCAGCGGGAACTGTACAATGAGCAGTTCTTC
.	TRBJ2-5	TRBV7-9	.	CASSLTGMYQETQYF	TGTGCCAGCAGCTTGACAGGAATGTACCAAGAGACCCAGTACTTC
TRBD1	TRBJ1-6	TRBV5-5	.	CASTGTGVVDSPLHF	TGTGCCAGCACGGGGACAGGGGTTGTGGATTCACCCCTCCACTTT
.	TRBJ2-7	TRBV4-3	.	CASSQGVGSYEQYF	TGCGCCAGCAGCCAAGGAGTCGGGTCCTACGAGCAGTACTTC
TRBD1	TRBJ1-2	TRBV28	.	CASTLGQGAHTF	TGTGCCAGCACCTTGGGACAGGGGGCCCACACCTTC
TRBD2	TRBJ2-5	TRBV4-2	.	CASSQEWRGGETQYF	TGTGCCAGCAGCCAAGAGTGGCGGGGGGGGGAGACCCAGTACTTC
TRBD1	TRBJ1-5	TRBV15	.	CATSPQNRGGQPQHF	TGTGCCACCAGCCCACAGAACAGGGGAGGTCAGCCCCAGCATTTT
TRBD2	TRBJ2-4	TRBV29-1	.	CSVLAGGPLAKNIQYF	TGCAGCGTTCTAGCGGGGGGGCCCTTGGCCAAAAACATTCAGTACTTC
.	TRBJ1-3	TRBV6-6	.	CASRQGGNTIYF	TGTGCCAGCAGGCAGGGGGGAAACACCATATATTTT
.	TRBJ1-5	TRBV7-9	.	CASSPTGTHSNQPQHF	TGTGCCAGCAGCCCCACGGGGACACATAGCAATCAGCCCCAGCATTTT
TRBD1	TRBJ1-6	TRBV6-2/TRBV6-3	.	CASSITGGQGNNSPLHF	TGTGCCAGCAGTATCACCGGAGGACAGGGGAATAATTCACCCCTCCACTTT
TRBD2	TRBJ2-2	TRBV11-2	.	CASSLNPTGGTGELFF	TGTGCCAGCAGCTTAAACCCGACGGGAGGCACCGGGGAGCTGTTTTTT
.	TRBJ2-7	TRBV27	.	CASSTKLRAGTFYEQYF	TGTGCCAGCAGCACAAAGCTCCGAGCGGGGACATTCTACGAGCAGTACTTC
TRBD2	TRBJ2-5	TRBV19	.	CASSILGRGDTVGIQYF	TGTGCCAGTAGTATATTAGGGCGGGGGGACACCGTGGGGATCCAGTACTTC
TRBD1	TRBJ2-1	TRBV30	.	CGSGDREQFF	TGTGGGTCTGGGGACAGGGAGCAGTTCTTC
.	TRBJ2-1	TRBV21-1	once	CASSKTYPTSGKNEQFF	TGTGCCAGCAGCAAAACCTACCCTACTAGCGGGAAGAATGAGCAGTTCTTC
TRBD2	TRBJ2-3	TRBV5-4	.	CASSLFSAGGLDTQYF	TGTGCCAGCAGCTTGTTTTCGGCGGGAGGATTGGATACGCAGTATTTT
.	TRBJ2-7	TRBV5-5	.	CASSETRGPGSSYEQYF	TGTGCCAGCAGCGAAACAAGAGGGCCAGGATCTTCCTACGAGCAGTACTTC
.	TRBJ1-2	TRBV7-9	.	CASRATGSYGYTF	TGTGCCAGCCGCGCCACAGGGTCCTATGGCTACACCTTC
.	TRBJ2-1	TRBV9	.	CASSVDPRGANNEQFF	TGTGCCAGCAGCGTAGACCCCCGGGGGGCGAACAATGAGCAGTTCTTC
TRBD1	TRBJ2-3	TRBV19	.	CASSRGQYTDTQYF	TGTGCCAGTAGTAGGGGACAGTACACAGATACGCAGTATTTT
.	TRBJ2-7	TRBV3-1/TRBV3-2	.	CASSRVTSRVEQYF	TGTGCCAGCAGTCGGGTAACTAGCCGGGTCGAGCAGTACTTC
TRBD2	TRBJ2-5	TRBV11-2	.	CASSLQLAVQETQYF	TGTGCCAGCAGCTTACAACTAGCGGTCCAAGAGACCCAGTACTTC
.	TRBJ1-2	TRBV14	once	CASSQGPGFGYTF	TGTGCCAGCAGCCAAGGCCCAGGATTTGGCTACACCTTC
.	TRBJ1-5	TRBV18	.	CASSPIHNQPQHF	TGTGCCAGCTCACCTATACACAATCAGCCCCAGCATTTT
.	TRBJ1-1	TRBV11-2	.	CASSFSRLEAFF	TGTGCCAGCAGCTTCAGCAGGCTCGAAGCTTTCTTT
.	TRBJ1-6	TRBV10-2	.	CASSPTGRSYNSPLHF	TGCGCCAGCAGTCCAACAGGACGCTCCTATAATTCACCCCTCCACTTT
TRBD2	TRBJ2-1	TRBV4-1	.	CASSQDPAGGFREQFF	TGCGCCAGCAGCCAAGACCCAGCGGGAGGATTTCGCGAGCAGTTCTTC
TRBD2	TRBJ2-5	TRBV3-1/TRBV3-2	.	CASSQWGAGGAGKTQYF	TGTGCCAGCAGCCAATGGGGCGCGGGGGGGGCCGGGAAGACCCAGTACTTC
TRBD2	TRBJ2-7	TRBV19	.	CASKREGLPSYEQYF	TGTGCCAGTAAAAGGGAGGGATTACCATCCTACGAGCAGTACTTC
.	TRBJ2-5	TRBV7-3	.	CASSLTERFVETQYF	TGTGCCAGCAGCTTAACTGAGAGGTTCGTAGAGACCCAGTACTTC
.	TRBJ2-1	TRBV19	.	CASSSQGGNEQFF	TGTGCCAGTAGTTCACAGGGGGGGAATGAGCAGTTCTTC
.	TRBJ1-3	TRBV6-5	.	CASRGTGNTIYF	TGTGCCAGCAGGGGCACTGGAAACACCATATATTTT
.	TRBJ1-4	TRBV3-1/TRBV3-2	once	CASSQDVVEKLFF	TGTGCCAGCAGCCAAGATGTAGTTGAAAAACTGTTTTTT
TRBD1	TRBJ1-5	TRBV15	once	CATPRGRGSNQPQHF	TGTGCCACCCCTAGGGGGCGCGGGAGCAATCAGCCCCAGCATTTT
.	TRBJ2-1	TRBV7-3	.	CASSSAGPYNEQFF	TGTGCCAGCAGCTCCGCGGGGCCCTACAATGAGCAGTTCTTC